Listed here are 11 T cell receptor beta chains from one sample, sequenced in a study of blood T cell repertoires in COVID-19. Generated by immunoSEQ multiplex PCR, the TCRdb table keeps only in-frame clones and is missing some. Seen here are about 250,000 clones, 75% to 90% observed once, and the top ten hold around 2%. The specimen sequenced was PBMCs or T cells enriched from blood (not recorded which). The receptors shown here come from a woman younger than 30 who had recovered from COVID-19.

This chain connects TRBV2 to TRBJ1-1; D not certain. CDR1 SNHLY and CDR2 FYNNEI come from the germline V gene. With 11 bases removed from V and 1 base from J, the gap between germline ends came to 17 bases. The length of the CDR3 is 14 residues. CDR3 in DNA: TGTGCCGGCCTAAAACAGTTATCGAACACTGAAGCTTTCTTT. Amino acid sequence: CAGLKQLSNTEAFF.

The chain couples TRBV12-2 to TRBJ1-2. TRBV12-2 is labeled a pseudogene. This CDR3 is built from 18 residues. The CDR3 is CASRLAPPDGSPNYGYTF. The CDR3 DNA is TGTGCAAGTCGCTTAGCACCACCCGACGGGAGTCCTAACTATGGCTACACCTTC.

The rearrangement uses TRBV5-6 and TRBJ1-1; TRBD1 aligns across 8 bases. The CDR3 sequence is 15 residues long. CDR1 and CDR2 (germline): SGHDT, YYEEEE. V lost 1 base to trimming and J lost 2 bases; unmatched junction nucleotides: 4. The CDR3 DNA is TGTGCCAGCAGCTTGTTCAGGGGGCGAAACACTGAAGCTTTCTTT. As protein: CASSLFRGRNTEAFF.

The chain combines TRBV19 with TRBJ1-1; the match to TRBD1 covers 8 bases. CDR3 length: 15 residues. The J segment lost 3 bases and the V segment lost 7 bases, leaving 10 bases of the junction unmatched. Germline V lookup: CDR1 LNHDA, CDR2 SQIVND (reference sequence). CDR3 region: CASIRDRIRDTEAFF. The CDR3 DNA follows: TGTGCCAGTATTCGGGACAGGATTAGGGACACTGAAGCTTTCTTT.

The sample holds one count of this clone. V is TRBV6-5 and J is TRBJ2-3; tentative D call: TRBD2 (6 bases). This CDR3 comprises 14 residues. The V gene's germline CDR1 is MNHEY and CDR2 SVGAGI. Trimming shortened V by 6 bases and J by 7 bases, and 17 bases separated the two germline ends. Here the CDR3 reads CASRALANTNTQYF. DNA for the CDR3: TGTGCCAGCAGGGCCCTAGCGAACACGAATACGCAGTATTTT.

CDR3 DNA: TGTGCCATCAGTGAGGGGCCCTCCTACGAGCAGTACTTC. Translated, it gives CAISEGPSYEQYF. This rearrangement joins TRBV10-3 to TRBJ2-7; no definite D call. CDR1 and CDR2 from the germline V gene are ENHRY and SYGVKD. The V gene lost 2 bases and the J gene lost 0 bases, with 5 bases spanning the gap. This CDR3 has 13 residues.

The chain is built from TRBV2 and TRBJ1-4; tentatively, D is TRBD1 (5 bases). Trimming pared 7 bases from V and 7 bases from J, leaving 19 bases between. The CDR3 has 15 amino acids. From germline, CDR1 is SNHLY and CDR2 FYNNEI. CDR3 bases: TGTGCCAGCAAAGGTCCAGGGCAGGGCCGTGAAAAACTGTTTTTT. Its translation: CASKGPGQGREKLFF. The full variable domain, in which reference TRBV2 and TRBJ1-4 provide the parts outside the CDR3, is EPEVTQTPSHQVTQMGQEVILRCVPISNHLYFYWYRQILGQKVEFLVSFYNNEISEKSEIFDDQFSVERPDGSNFTLKIRSTKLEDSAMYFCASKGPGQGREKLFFGSGTQLSVL.

The CDR3 region is CASSSDPFALATTYNEQFF. CDR3 coding DNA: TGTGCCAGCAGCTCGGATCCCTTTGCTCTAGCAACGACCTACAATGAGCAGTTCTTC. The V gene is TRBV7-2, the J gene TRBJ2-1, with D possibly being TRBD2 (5 bases). The germline V gene has CDR1 SGHTA and CDR2 FQGNSA. Trimming took off 4 bases at V and 2 bases at J, with 24 bases between the two ends. This CDR3 is built from 19 residues.

The V call is TRBV18, the J call TRBJ1-1, with D possibly TRBD1 on 5 matching bases. Trimming took off 3 bases at V and 3 bases at J, with 17 bases between the two ends. The germline gives CDR1 KGHSH, CDR2 LQKENI. CDR3 length: 16 amino acids. The CDR3 protein is CASSPPGGARDTEAFF. As DNA, the CDR3 is TGTGCCAGCTCACCCCCTGGCGGGGCGCGGGACACTGAAGCTTTCTTT.

The rearrangement joins TRBV2 to TRBJ2-5; TRBD1 matches 7 bases. The CDR3 consists of 14 residues. Per germline, CDR1 SNHLY and CDR2 FYNNEI. Unmatched junction bases numbered 7, after V lost 8 bases and J lost 1 base. CDR3 amino acids: CASRVGQIQETQYF. The CDR3 DNA sequence: TGTGCCAGCCGTGTGGGACAGATCCAAGAGACCCAGTACTTC. Supplemented by reference TRBV2 and TRBJ2-5, the full variable domain reads EPEVTQTPSHQVTQMGQEVILRCVPISNHLYFYWYRQILGQKVEFLVSFYNNEISEKSEIFDDQFSVERPDGSNFTLKIRSTKLEDSAMYFCASRVGQIQETQYFGPGTRLLVL.

This rearrangement joins TRBV18 to TRBJ2-2; 11 nucleotides match TRBD1. The J segment lost 0 bases and the V segment lost 4 bases, leaving 10 bases of the junction unmatched. The CDR3 spans 19 residues. Germline loops: CDR1 KGHSH, CDR2 LQKENI. The CDR3 nucleotides read TGTGCCAGCTCACTACTTGGACAGGGGGCGTCGGCGAACACCGGGGAGCTGTTTTTT. Its protein product is CASSLLGQGASANTGELFF.